Each of the 12 T cell receptor beta chains below was sequenced from the same sample in a study of human T cells and chemical hapten exposure. As for time point: patch test 2, 6 weeks after DPC sensitization. Treatment meaning: therapeutic diphenylcyclopropenone sensitization with weekly scalp DPC. TCRdb reprocessed the RACE reads with MiXCR, giving one entry per CDR3 protein. Among around 360,000 distinct CDR3 sequences listed, under 6.5% were seen once. Material: whole blood, obtained in connection with sensitization to the hapten diphenylcyclopropenone (DPC). These receptors came from a woman younger than 30 with alopecia areata. Some clones in this sample may be carry-over from other donors' samples.

Only a few counts were recorded for this clonotype. The V and J genes are TRBV7-9 and TRBJ2-3; D is possibly TRBD2 (5 bases). Germline lookup yields CDR1 SEHNR and CDR2 FQNEAQ (reference sequence). V lost 5 bases and J 0 bases, leaving 12 bases between the germline ends. The CDR3 is 15 residues long. The CDR3 sequence: CASSPLLGSTDTQYF. CDR3 nucleotide sequence: TGTGCCAGCAGCCCACTACTAGGGAGCACAGATACGCAGTATTTT.

Many counts were recorded for this clonotype. The rearrangement links TRBV9 to TRBJ1-6, with TRBD1 identical over 7 bases. CDR1 SGDLS and CDR2 YYNGEE come from the germline V gene. After removal of 3 bases from V and 14 bases from J, the junction contained 5 bases not matched to a gene. CDR3 length equals 12 residues. CDR3 nucleotide sequence: TGTGCCAGCAGCGCACAGGGGAAGGCCCTCCACTTT. Protein sequence: CASSAQGKALHF.

This clonotype showed up just a few times. The genes are TRBV4-1 and TRBJ2-3, with TRBD2 matching 7 bases. The junction had 7 bases not matched to a gene; V was cut back by 1 base and J by 3 bases. The CDR3 spans 16 residues. Germline V gives CDR1 MGHRA, CDR2 YSYEKL. The CDR3 DNA reads as TGCGCCAGCAGCCAAGGTCCAGCGGGGAGAACAGATACGCAGTATTTT. Translated, it gives CASSQGPAGRTDTQYF.

The rearrangement links TRBV7-8 to TRBJ1-2; a possible D gene is TRBD1 (6 bases). This CDR3 is built from 15 residues. V gave up 0 bases and J gave up 4 bases, with 12 bases separating them. Per the germline V gene, CDR1 is SGHVS and CDR2 is FQNEAQ. CDR3 sequence reads: CASSLAGGPLYGYTF. As DNA, the CDR3 is TGTGCCAGCAGCTTAGCTGGGGGGCCCCTCTATGGCTACACCTTC.

This clonotype was counted ten times or more. J is TRBJ2-3 and V is TRBV20-1; 10 bases are shared with TRBD2. J was trimmed by 3 bases and V by 6 bases; bases with no gene match: 12. The CDR3 is made up of 16 amino acids. Germline V gives CDR1 DFQATT, CDR2 SNEGSKA (reference sequence). The CDR3 spells CSANSGGSSTTDTQYF. CDR3 coding DNA: TGCAGTGCGAATAGCGGGGGGTCGTCAACAACAGATACGCAGTATTTT.

V gene TRBV15 combines with J gene TRBJ2-4; perhaps TRBD1 as D (5 bases). V was shortened by 0 bases and J by 2 bases, with 14 bases between the two germline ends. Per the germline V gene, CDR1 is LNHNV and CDR2 is YYDKDF (reference sequence). This CDR3 is 17 amino acids long. The CDR3 region is CATSREGQGRTKNIQYF. The CDR3 DNA follows: TGTGCCACCAGCAGAGAGGGTCAGGGAAGAACCAAAAACATTCAGTACTTC. Full variable domain (rest looked up from reference TRBV15 and TRBJ2-4): DAMVIQNPRYQVTQFGKPVTLSCSQTLNHNVMYWYQQKSSQAPKLLFHYYDKDFNNEADTPDNFQSRRPNTSFCFLDIRSPGLGDTAMYLCATSREGQGRTKNIQYFGAGTRLSVL.

In this sample, this clonotype turned up many times. V is TRBV6-2 or TRBV6-3 and J is TRBJ1-2; D is perhaps TRBD1 (6 bases). V lost 4 bases and J 9 bases, leaving 18 bases between the germline ends. This CDR3 comprises 14 residues. In germline, CDR1 is MNHEY, CDR2 SVGEGT. CDR3 nucleotides: TGTGCCAGCAGTTCCAAGATTATGGGGGCGAGCTACACCTTC. This codes for CASSSKIMGASYTF.

In this sample, this clonotype turned up a few times. A much larger clone lies one base from this, so it may be a read error. The V call is TRBV7-9, the J call TRBJ1-5; D gene unclear. The CDR3 spans 12 residues. CDR1 SEHNR and CDR2 FQNEAQ come from the germline V gene (reference sequence). The CDR3 here is CASSFGVQPQRF. The CDR3 nucleotides are TGTGCCAGCAGCTTCGGGGTTCAGCCCCAGCGTTTT. Full variable domain (outside the CDR3, taken from reference TRBV7-9 and TRBJ1-5): DTGVSQNPRHKITKRGQNVTFRCDPISEHNRLYWYRQTLGQGPEFLTYFQNEAQLEKSRLLSDRFSAERPKGSFSTLEIQRTEQGDSAMYLCASSFGVQPQRFGDGTRLSIL.

The chain employs TRBV20-1 and TRBJ1-1; TRBD1 matches at 7 bases. Germline V gene data show CDR1 as DFQATT and CDR2 as SNEGSKA (reference sequence). J was trimmed by 5 bases and V by 6 bases; bases with no gene match: 9. The CDR3 sequence is 13 residues long. The CDR3 loop is CSANPDRVTEAFF. As DNA, the CDR3 is TGCAGTGCGAACCCCGACAGGGTAACTGAAGCTTTCTTT.

This chain uses TRBV14 with TRBJ2-2; D remains unclear. This CDR3 contains 13 residues. V was cut by 2 bases and J by 6 bases, with 7 bases left in between. CDR1 SGHDN and CDR2 FVKESK come from the germline V gene. DNA for the CDR3: TGTGCCAGCAGCCAACAGGTAGCCGGGGAGCTGTTTTTT. It yields the protein CASSQQVAGELFF.

The sample holds many counts of this clonotype. The chain couples TRBV12-3 or TRBV12-4 to TRBJ1-1; D remains unclear. The CDR3 runs 11 residues. V was shortened by 6 bases and J by 6 bases, with 8 bases between the two germline ends. This chain's CDR3 is CASSRSAEAFF. Here the CDR3 DNA reads TGTGCCAGCAGCAGGTCTGCTGAAGCTTTCTTT.

V gene TRBV7-9 combines with J gene TRBJ1-1; a possible D gene is TRBD1 (5 bases). CDR3 length: 17 amino acids. Germline-derived CDR1 and CDR2 are SEHNR and FQNEAQ (reference sequence). V dropped 2 bases and J dropped 3 bases, with 19 bases sitting between them. Here the CDR3 reads CASSLNLDGARYTEAFF. CDR3 bases: TGTGCCAGCAGCTTAAACCTTGATGGGGCCCGTTACACTGAAGCTTTCTTT.